This is a list of T cell receptor beta chains from one sample in a study of blood T cell repertoires in COVID-19. Data came from immunoSEQ multiplex PCR; TCRdb stores just in-frame clones and leaves some out. The repertoire consists of about 270,000 clones, with about nine tenths occurring once and the leading ten covering approximately 2.5%. Sequencing was performed on PBMCs or T cells enriched from blood (not recorded which). These receptors came from a woman in her thirties or forties with acute COVID-19. CDR3s include the opening cysteine and the closing phenylalanine or tryptophan. D genes are given only for firm matches. Rows may omit the clone size; those that give it use once, few, many or a size class.

CASSHREVEGINEKLFF	TGTGCCAGCTCCCACAGGGAAGTCGAAGGGATCAATGAAAAACTGTTTTTT	TRBJ1-4	NA	NA	TRBV18
CASSLTPPAGGHTLHNTQYF	TGTGCCAGCAGTTTAACCCCACCAGCGGGAGGACACACGTTACACAATACGCAGTATTTT	TRBJ2-3	NA	TRBD2	TRBV27
CASSVTGVGLGNTIYF	TGTGCCAGCAGCGTAACAGGGGTAGGACTGGGAAACACCATATATTTT	TRBJ1-3	once	TRBD1	TRBV5-4
CASSQWSAGGLDTQYF	TGTGCCAGCAGCCAATGGTCAGCGGGGGGCCTAGATACGCAGTATTTT	TRBJ2-3	once	TRBD2	TRBV3-1/TRBV3-2
CASLRGSSYEQYF	TGCGCCAGCCTCCGGGGGTCCTCCTACGAGCAGTACTTC	TRBJ2-7	NA	NA	TRBV10-1
CASSLNKRGGNEQFF	TGTGCCAGCAGCTTGAATAAGCGGGGGGGCAATGAGCAGTTCTTC	TRBJ2-1	NA	TRBD2	TRBV7-6
CASSIQSIPDTQYF	TGTGCCAGTAGTATTCAGTCGATCCCAGATACGCAGTATTTT	TRBJ2-3	NA	NA	TRBV19
CASSSTPGGGETQYF	TGCGCCAGCAGCTCCACCCCCGGGGGAGGAGAGACCCAGTACTTC	TRBJ2-5	few	NA	TRBV5-1
CASSQKDWREGPETQYF	TGTGCCAGCAGCCAAAAGGACTGGCGGGAGGGCCCAGAGACCCAGTACTTC	TRBJ2-5	NA	TRBD2	TRBV3-1/TRBV3-2
CASSQGAGTYEQYF	TGTGCCAGCAGCCAAGGGGCGGGGACCTACGAGCAGTACTTC	TRBJ2-7	NA	NA	TRBV3-1/TRBV3-2
CASSEYPGGAFMGIDQPQHF	TGTGCCAGCAGTGAATACCCAGGGGGCGCCTTTATGGGGATCGATCAGCCCCAGCATTTT	TRBJ1-5	NA	TRBD1	TRBV6-1
CASSVYPSGFYEQYF	TGTGCCAGCAGCGTATATCCTAGCGGCTTCTACGAGCAGTACTTC	TRBJ2-7	NA	TRBD2	TRBV9
CARLDRVPYEQYF	TGTGCCAGATTAGACAGGGTTCCCTACGAGCAGTACTTC	TRBJ2-7	NA	TRBD1	TRBV6-5
CASAIGETQYF	TGTGCCAGCGCTATCGGGGAGACCCAGTACTTC	TRBJ2-5	NA	NA	TRBV27
CASASKDGTGINEQYF	TGCGCCAGCGCTTCCAAAGACGGGACAGGCATCAACGAGCAGTACTTC	TRBJ2-7	NA	TRBD1	TRBV5-1
CASSTMGLYYNEQFF	TGTGCCAGTAGTACTATGGGACTCTACTACAATGAGCAGTTCTTC	TRBJ2-1	NA	NA	TRBV19
CASSYIGQHYGYTF	TGTGCCAGCAGCTACATAGGACAGCACTATGGCTACACCTTC	TRBJ1-2	NA	NA	TRBV13
CASSLRVMGAGAHEQYF	TGTGCCAGCAGCTTGAGGGTTATGGGGGCGGGAGCCCACGAGCAGTACTTC	TRBJ2-7	NA	NA	TRBV5-6
CASSLAGGSTEAFF	TGTGCCAGCAGCTTAGCAGGGGGGAGCACTGAAGCTTTCTTT	TRBJ1-1	NA	TRBD1	TRBV11-2
CASSEGTGGPDTQYF	TGTGCCAGCAGTGAAGGGACGGGGGGGCCAGATACGCAGTATTTT	TRBJ2-3	NA	TRBD2	TRBV2
CASSFGGFPMKNTEAFF	TGTGCCAGCAGCTTCGGCGGTTTCCCTATGAAGAACACTGAAGCTTTCTTT	TRBJ1-1	NA	NA	TRBV7-8
CASLTSGRNEKLFF	TGTGCCAGCCTAACGTCCGGGAGGAATGAAAAACTGTTTTTT	TRBJ1-4	NA	NA	TRBV6-4
CAWSVHLSSYEQYF	TGTGCCTGGAGTGTCCACTTAAGCTCCTACGAGCAGTACTTC	TRBJ2-7	NA	NA	TRBV30
CTSSQASSVIGDTQYF	TGCACCAGCAGCCAAGCGTCTAGCGTTATCGGGGATACGCAGTATTTT	TRBJ2-3	NA	NA	TRBV1